One and the same sample provided the 23 T cell receptor beta chains below, sequenced in a study of monozygotic twins with inflammatory bowel disease. TCRdb re-called the 5' RACE reads and catalogs CDR3 proteins one per entry, DNA excluded. The table lists 350,000 to 550,000 distinct CDR3 sequences. Sequencing was carried out using blood. The receptors were sampled from a human donor with ulcerative colitis or Crohn's disease, or a healthy co-twin of an affected twin (not recorded which).

The V call is TRBV25-1, the J call TRBJ1-1; TCRdb returns TRBD1, unconfirmable since there is no DNA. The CDR3 is 14 residues long. Germline-derived CDR1 and CDR2 are MGHDK and SYGVNS. This chain's CDR3 is CASRYGTPNTEAFF.

The chain is built from TRBV3-1 and TRBJ2-1; TCRdb's D call, TRBD2, is unchecked because there is no DNA. Germline V CDR1 and CDR2: LGHDT, YNNKEL (reference sequence). The CDR3 has 16 residues. The CDR3 loop is CASSQQLAGSDNEQFF.

The J gene is TRBJ2-3, the V gene TRBV14; TCRdb's assignment of TRBD2 cannot be checked, as there is no DNA. Germline V gene data show CDR1 as SGHDN and CDR2 as FVKESK. The CDR3 totals 16 residues. The CDR3 is CASSDGVAAGVDTQYF.

The genes are TRBV7-2 and TRBJ2-2. Germline CDR1 is SGHTA and CDR2 is FQGNSA. The CDR3 sequence is 14 residues long. CDR3 in amino acids: CASSLSRTGGELFF.

The chain has TRBV7-2 and TRBJ1-1. Germline values: CDR1 SGHTA, CDR2 FQGNSA. This CDR3 region has 14 residues. The CDR3 sequence is CASSLRRPYSEAFF.

The V call is TRBV4-2, the J call TRBJ2-2; TCRdb lists TRBD1, though no DNA is available to test this call. Germline lookup yields CDR1 LGHNA and CDR2 YNFKEQ. The CDR3 totals 17 residues. CDR3 loop: CASSQDFGQGAGGELFF.

The gene calls are TRBV12-3 or TRBV12-4 and TRBJ2-7; TCRdb picks TRBD1, but there is no DNA to check that call. CDR3 size: 15 residues. The CDR3 loop is CASSLAPLASYEQYF.

The chain couples TRBV18 to TRBJ1-1; TCRdb reports TRBD1, a call that lacks DNA to check it against. Germline lookup yields CDR1 KGHSH and CDR2 LQKENI. There are 13 residues in the CDR3. CDR3 residues: CASSPNREIGAFF.

CDR3 loop: CASSLNVGGTTNEQFF. V gene TRBV7-3 combines with J gene TRBJ2-1; TCRdb names TRBD1, which stays unverified in the absence of DNA. In germline, CDR1 is SGHTA, CDR2 FQGTGA. The CDR3 has 16 amino acids.

The chain joins TRBV7-2 to TRBJ2-3; TCRdb's D gene call, TRBD1, goes unchecked for lack of DNA. Germline V gives CDR1 SGHTA, CDR2 FQGNSA. There are 15 residues in the CDR3. This CDR3 reads CASSPVGIGTDTQYF.

This chain uses TRBV12-3 or TRBV12-4 with TRBJ2-3; with no DNA, the TCRdb D assignment of TRBD2 cannot be verified. The CDR3 spans 14 residues. This chain's CDR3 is CASSPSLGRDTQYF.

The CDR3 here is CSVPLYESGASTDTQYF. This chain connects TRBV29-1 to TRBJ2-3; with no DNA, the TCRdb D assignment of TRBD2 cannot be verified. This CDR3 spans 17 amino acids. Germline CDR1 reads SQVTM; CDR2 reads ANQGSEA.

The chain combines TRBV20-1 with TRBJ2-1; TCRdb proposes TRBD1, but this gene call is untestable without DNA. The CDR3 length is 12 residues. Per the germline V gene, CDR1 is DFQATT and CDR2 is SNEGSKA (reference sequence). The CDR3 here is CSAYPEDLGQFF.

The chain couples TRBV7-2 to TRBJ1-1; TCRdb's D call of TRBD1 is untestable without DNA. This CDR3 spans 13 amino acids. Germline V gene data show CDR1 as SGHTA and CDR2 as FQGNSA. The CDR3 spells CASSFSRGQGAFF.

The genes are TRBV29-1 and TRBJ1-2; TCRdb's D call of TRBD1 is untestable without DNA. CDR1 and CDR2 from the germline V gene are SQVTM and ANQGSEA. The CDR3 loop spans 13 amino acids. The CDR3 here is CSATTGGEDGYTF.

This chain links TRBV5-8 with TRBJ1-5; no DNA is available, so the TRBD1 call from TCRdb remains unchecked. CDR3 length: 14 residues. Germline loops: CDR1 SGHTS, CDR2 YDEGEE. The CDR3 sequence: CASSHRGSNQPQHF.

The chain is built from TRBV29-1 and TRBJ1-1; TCRdb indicates TRBD1, and absent DNA this call remains unverified. The CDR3 contains 12 residues. Germline values: CDR1 SQVTM, CDR2 ANQGSEA. CDR3 in amino acids: CSVGPGGTEAFF.

The V call is TRBV5-1, the J call TRBJ2-1; absent DNA, TCRdb's TRBD1 call cannot be checked. This CDR3 comprises 14 residues. Germline V gene data show CDR1 as SGHRS and CDR2 as YFSETQ. CDR3 sequence reads: CASKPGAPYNEQFF.

The rearrangement joins TRBV20-1 to TRBJ1-1; TCRdb designates TRBD1, a call that cannot be tested without DNA. The CDR3 sequence is 12 residues long. Germline V gene data show CDR1 as DFQATT and CDR2 as SNEGSKA (reference sequence). The CDR3 here is CSAPGQGDEAFF.

The chain is built from TRBV7-9 and TRBJ2-1; TCRdb indicates TRBD1, and absent DNA this call remains unverified. In germline, CDR1 is SEHNR, CDR2 FQNEAQ (reference sequence). CDR3 size: 16 residues. The CDR3: CASSFLGRSFYNEQFF.

The J gene is TRBJ1-2, the V gene TRBV19; TCRdb's D call of TRBD1 is untestable without DNA. CDR1 and CDR2 from the germline V gene are LNHDA and SQIVND (reference sequence). CDR3 length equals 15 residues. The CDR3: CASRRTGQLLYGYTF.

This chain connects TRBV7-8 to TRBJ2-5; TCRdb's D gene call, TRBD2, goes unchecked for lack of DNA. Germline lookup yields CDR1 SGHVS and CDR2 FQNEAQ. The CDR3 is made up of 14 amino acids. CDR3 loop: CASSLGGAEETQYF.

The chain uses TRBV11-2 and TRBJ2-7; TCRdb's assignment of TRBD2 cannot be checked, as there is no DNA. Germline CDR1 and CDR2: SGHAT and FQNNGV. The CDR3 covers 16 residues. CDR3 sequence reads: CASSSQAGGLTYEQYF.